This T cell receptor (beta chain) was sequenced for a study of blood T cell repertoires in COVID-19. TCRdb's table, derived via immunoSEQ multiplex PCR, lists solely in-frame clones and lacks some. Of some 250,000 clones listed, 85% to 90% were seen once; the top ten hold 6.2%. The CDR3 sequence is 15 residues long. V lost 4 bases, J lost 4 bases, and 8 bases stayed unmatched. Germline-derived CDR1 and CDR2 are SGHTS and YDEGEE. This clone was observed a few times. V and J are TRBV5-8 and TRBJ1-2; TRBD1 matches at 9 bases. The TCR was taken from a man between 60 and 70 years old with acute or convalescent COVID-19. The specimen sequenced was peripheral blood. CDR3 protein: CASSASWTGVYGYTF. CDR3 nucleotide sequence: TGTGCCAGCAGCGCTTCTTGGACAGGGGTCTATGGCTACACCTTC.